The 8 T cell receptor beta chains listed next were all sequenced from one sample in a study of blood T cell repertoires in COVID-19. Generated by immunoSEQ multiplex PCR, the TCRdb table keeps only in-frame clones and is missing some. This sample has under 100,000 clones, with approximately 80% found just once. The specimen sequenced was peripheral blood. The receptors here all came from a man aged 50 to 60 with acute or convalescent COVID-19.

The J gene is TRBJ1-5, the V gene TRBV6-5, with D perhaps matching TRBD1 (5 bases). From germline, CDR1 is MNHEY and CDR2 SVGAGI. CDR3 length equals 14 residues. The V end lost 6 bases, the J end lost 10 bases, and 19 bases lay between the germline ends. The CDR3 DNA is TGTGCCAGCAGACCGGGACTGACACGGCGTCCCCAGCATTTT. It specifies CASRPGLTRRPQHF.

The chain is built from TRBV5-4 and TRBJ1-1; 8 nucleotides agree with TRBD1. Per the germline V gene, CDR1 is SGHNT and CDR2 is YYREEE (reference sequence). This CDR3 has 14 residues. The V gene end was trimmed by 4 bases and the J gene end by 2 bases; junction bases not matched to a gene: 4. CDR3 nucleotides: TGTGCCAGCAGCGTGGGACAGGCTAACACTGAAGCTTTCTTT. It encodes CASSVGQANTEAFF.

This clone was detected only once. This chain connects TRBV3-1 (or the pseudogene TRBV3-2) to TRBJ1-1, with no clear D. This CDR3 has 12 residues. CDR1 LGHDT and CDR2 YNNKEL come from the germline V gene (reference sequence). Between the trimmed V and J ends, which lost 4 bases and 1 base, there was a span of 4 bases. The chain's CDR3 is CASSRGNTEAFF. The CDR3 bases are TGTGCCAGCAGCCGAGGGAACACTGAAGCTTTCTTT.

As concerns this clone: One end of the junction varies from germline; a read error may be responsible. The chain uses TRBV6-1 and TRBJ2-7, with a possible D match to TRBD1 (6 bases). The CDR3 spans 15 residues. The germline CDR1 and CDR2 sequences are MNHNS and SASEGT. The DNA of the CDR3 is TGTGCCACCAGTGAGCCCGGGACACGTCCCTACGAGCAGTACTTC. Residues: CATSEPGTRPYEQYF.

V is TRBV11-2 and J is TRBJ2-7; the D gene is possibly TRBD2 (5 bases). The germline CDR1 and CDR2 sequences are SGHAT and FQNNGV. The CDR3 length is 15 residues. The germline V and J ends were trimmed by 1 base and 2 bases, with 12 bases remaining between them. In DNA form, the CDR3 reads TGTGCCAGCAGCTTAGGGGCGGGTACGACCTACGAGCAGTACTTC. It yields the protein CASSLGAGTTYEQYF.

The chain recombines TRBV27 with TRBJ2-7; possible D gene TRBD1, 5 bases. V shed 3 bases and J shed 3 bases, with 6 bases lying between them. The CDR3 runs 12 residues. Germline V gives CDR1 MNHEY, CDR2 SMNVEV (reference sequence). The CDR3 sequence: CASSFQGYEQYF. The CDR3 DNA follows: TGTGCCAGCAGTTTTCAGGGCTACGAGCAGTACTTC.

This clone turned up a few times. CDR3 sequence: CASSLEAGVDIQYF. The CDR3 nucleotides read TGTGCCAGCAGCTTAGAGGCAGGGGTGGACATTCAGTACTTC. V gene TRBV7-9 combines with J gene TRBJ2-4; D may be TRBD1 (6 bases). This CDR3 region has 14 residues. V gave up 1 base and J gave up 8 bases, with 12 bases separating them. CDR1 and CDR2 from the germline V gene are SEHNR and FQNEAQ (reference sequence).

The rearrangement joins TRBV7-9 to TRBJ2-6; 8 nucleotides align to TRBD1. Germline assignment: CDR1 SEHNR and CDR2 FQNEAQ (reference sequence). The V gene end was trimmed by 5 bases and the J gene end by 0 bases; junction bases not matched to a gene: 12. This CDR3 contains 19 residues. The CDR3 DNA reads as TGTGCCAGCAGCGCCCTGGACAGGGCCGTCCGCTCTGGGGCCAACGTCCTGACTTTC. Protein product: CASSALDRAVRSGANVLTF. Based on the CDR3 plus reference TRBV7-9 and TRBJ2-6, the full variable domain is DTGVSQNPRHKITKRGQNVTFRCDPISEHNRLYWYRQTLGQGPEFLTYFQNEAQLEKSRLLSDRFSAERPKGSFSTLEIQRTEQGDSAMYLCASSALDRAVRSGANVLTFGAGSRLTVL.